This T cell receptor beta chain was identified in a study of blood T cell repertoires in COVID-19. Clones were read by immunoSEQ multiplex PCR, and TCRdb kept only the in-frame ones, dropping some. The sample carries around 150,000 clones, around four fifths recorded once. The CDR3 has 10 amino acids. V shed 5 bases and J shed 10 bases, with 8 bases lying between them. Germline-derived CDR1 and CDR2 are SEHNR and FQNEAQ (reference sequence). This chain connects TRBV7-9 to TRBJ1-2; no reliable D call. Sequencing was performed on peripheral blood. The source of this sequence is a woman aged 80 or over with acute or convalescent COVID-19. The DNA for the CDR3 is TGTGCCAGCAGCCGGGAGGACTACACCTTC. Translated: CASSREDYTF.